Reported below is one TCR beta chain. Total RNA and DNA came together from approximately 20-30 mg of bulk tissue without cell sorting. Every one of the tumor samples had a viable tumor cell content above 80%. Germline lookup yields CDR1 MRHNA and CDR2 SNTAGT. V was cut by 4 bases and J by 0 bases, with 7 bases left in between. This CDR3 is 14 amino acids long. The record originates from a study of tumor-infiltrating lymphocytes in primary liver carcinoma. Study overall: The study enrolled male and female patients aged 30 to 69 years.

Starting from approximately 470 ng of total RNA, TCR beta cDNA was produced with a primer in the constant region. ARM-PCR was slightly modified, and three nested multiplex PCR rounds with it gave rise to the TCR beta libraries. The first two PCR rounds used TRBV1-TRBV30 forward primers with a C-beta reverse primer, around 10 cycles each. TCRdb used MiXCR to reprocess the multiplex PCR reads, holding one entry per CDR3 protein. The repertoire holds roughly 120,000 distinct CDR3 sequences, around 62% seen once, with around 8.5% in the top ten. The chain couples TRBV6-4 to TRBJ2-1, with D unclear. Sequencing was done on a sample of liver tumor tissue from sampling region 1. As for subset: tumor region T1, superior pole. This receptor was obtained from a woman in her sixties with primary liver carcinoma and hepatitis B virus infection. The CDR3, as DNA: TGTGCCAGCAGTGCCGACTTCTCCTACAATGAGCAGTTCTTC. It is translated as CASSADFSYNEQFF.